These T cell receptor beta chains were read from a single sample in a study of naive CD8 T cells in extremely preterm neonates. Sequenced by immunoSEQ multiplex PCR; TCRdb stores in-frame clones only, minus some. The data show 4,000 to 6,500 clones, with 95% to 98% seen just once and approximately 0.56% held by the top ten. The sequenced material came from naive CD8+ T cells from blood. The source is a human donor in good health. Both conserved end residues are part of each CDR3. A D gene is named only where the DNA matches it firmly. Expanded clones get a size class; other rows say once, few or many, or leave the size out.

d_call,clone_size,v_call,j_call,cdr3_aa,cdr3_nt
.,.,TRBV15,TRBJ1-5,CATSRVRVGNQPQHF,TGTGCCACCAGCAGAGTCAGGGTTGGCAATCAGCCCCAGCATTTT
.,.,TRBV5-1,TRBJ2-7,CASSPLGGSSYEQYF,TGCGCCAGCAGCCCTTTAGGCGGTAGCTCCTACGAGCAGTACTTC
TRBD2,.,TRBV10-3,TRBJ2-7,CAISLTSGYEQYF,TGTGCCATCAGCCTGACTAGCGGCTACGAGCAGTACTTC
.,.,TRBV5-1,TRBJ2-7,CASSSGGLSYEQYF,TGCGCCAGCAGCTCCGGGGGGCTGAGCTACGAGCAGTACTTC
.,.,TRBV7-9,TRBJ1-1,CASSLFGTEAFF,TGTGCCAGCAGCCTCTTCGGGACTGAAGCTTTCTTT
.,.,TRBV5-1,TRBJ2-7,CASSLVSGYEQYF,TGCGCCAGCAGCTTGGTTAGCGGCTACGAGCAGTACTTC
TRBD1,.,TRBV29-1,TRBJ1-2,CSVGADRPNYGYTF,TGCAGCGTTGGAGCGGACAGGCCTAACTATGGCTACACCTTC
.,few,TRBV5-6,TRBJ2-4,CASNSGAGNIQYF,TGTGCCAGCAACTCAGGAGCGGGAAACATTCAGTACTTC
.,.,TRBV19,TRBJ2-1,CASSNVRGNEQFF,TGTGCCAGTAGTAACGTCCGGGGGAATGAGCAGTTCTTC
.,.,TRBV7-9,TRBJ2-1,CASSPRARGNEQFF,TGTGCCAGCAGCCCGAGGGCGAGGGGGAATGAGCAGTTCTTC
.,.,TRBV7-9,TRBJ2-5,CASSLKNEGVDRTQYF,TGTGCCAGCAGCTTAAAAAATGAGGGGGTAGATAGGACCCAGTACTTC
.,.,TRBV9,TRBJ2-1,CASSVGQNPYNEQFF,TGTGCCAGCAGCGTAGGACAGAACCCCTACAATGAGCAGTTCTTC
.,.,TRBV7-9,TRBJ2-1,CASSPGARGQFF,TGTGCCAGCAGCCCTGGGGCACGCGGGCAGTTCTTC
.,.,TRBV12-5,TRBJ2-7,CASGSVNYEQYF,TGTGCTAGTGGTTCCGTTAACTACGAGCAGTACTTC
.,.,TRBV4-2,TRBJ2-7,CASSQDGARMGHEQYF,TGTGCCAGCAGCCAAGATGGCGCCAGGATGGGTCACGAGCAGTACTTC
.,.,TRBV5-4,TRBJ1-4,CASSRGEKLFF,TGTGCCAGCAGCCGAGGTGAAAAACTGTTTTTT
TRBD1,.,TRBV25-1,TRBJ1-3,CASSERNSGGYTIYF,TGTGCCAGCAGTGAAAGGAATTCAGGGGGGTACACCATATATTTT
.,.,TRBV7-3,TRBJ2-1,CATIAETSYNEQFF,TGTGCCACCATAGCGGAAACAAGCTACAATGAGCAGTTCTTC
TRBD2,.,TRBV7-9,TRBJ2-1,CASSAIAGGPSEQFF,TGTGCCAGCAGCGCCATAGCGGGAGGGCCGAGTGAGCAGTTCTTC
TRBD2,.,TRBV7-9,TRBJ2-1,CASSPSGGYNEQFF,TGTGCCAGCAGCCCTAGCGGGGGGTACAATGAGCAGTTCTTC
.,.,TRBV29-1,TRBJ2-1,CSSTLVDSNNEQFF,TGCAGCTCAACGTTGGTGGACTCCAACAATGAGCAGTTCTTC
.,.,TRBV29-1,TRBJ1-2,CSVELGLYGYTF,TGCAGCGTTGAATTGGGGCTCTATGGCTACACCTTC
TRBD2,.,TRBV27,TRBJ2-3,CASSLGGRGDTQYF,TGTGCCAGCAGTTTAGGGGGGAGGGGAGATACGCAGTATTTT
.,.,TRBV7-9,TRBJ1-2,CASSYTSGATIRGYGYTF,TGTGCCAGCAGCTACACCAGCGGCGCCACCATTCGGGGCTATGGCTACACCTTC
TRBD1,.,TRBV9,TRBJ2-6,CASSPGQGISGANVLTF,TGTGCCAGCAGTCCGGGACAGGGCATCTCTGGGGCCAACGTCCTGACTTTC
.,.,TRBV19,TRBJ2-7,CASSTGYSYEQYF,TGTGCCAGTAGCACAGGGTACTCCTACGAGCAGTACTTC
TRBD1,.,TRBV4-1,TRBJ1-2,CASSQDLGQANYGYTF,TGCGCCAGCAGCCAAGATTTGGGACAGGCGAACTATGGCTACACCTTC
.,.,TRBV10-3,TRBJ2-1,CAISDRGYNEQFF,TGTGCCATCAGTGACAGGGGTTACAATGAGCAGTTCTTC
.,.,TRBV11-2,TRBJ2-3,CASTDLARTVADTQYF,TGTGCCAGCACCGACTTGGCCCGGACAGTGGCAGATACGCAGTATTTT
TRBD2,.,TRBV27,TRBJ2-1,CASSLRLAGNNEQFF,TGTGCCAGCAGTTTAAGACTAGCGGGAAACAATGAGCAGTTCTTC
.,.,TRBV7-8,TRBJ2-1,CASSRTGPSEQFF,TGTGCCAGCAGCCGTACAGGGCCCAGCGAGCAGTTCTTC
TRBD1,.,TRBV2,TRBJ2-7,CASSEGTGSYEQYF,TGTGCCAGCAGTGAAGGGACAGGGTCCTACGAGCAGTACTTC